This TCR beta chain is drawn from a study of blood T cell repertoires in COVID-19. The overall study: From the United States, Italy and Spain came samples of acute and convalescent COVID-19. PBMCs, B-cell-depleted T cells, or T cells provided the cDNA or gDNA that made up the material.

This clone has only one observation. This CDR3 has 12 residues. J was trimmed by 14 bases and V by 1 base; bases with no gene match: 6. Looked up from germline, CDR1 is SGHRS and CDR2 is YFSETQ. In the authors' workflow: Counts of nucleated cells, estimated from reference gene primer amplification, were obtained. TCRdb's table, derived via immunoSEQ multiplex PCR, lists solely in-frame clones and lacks some. V, J and clone size are taken as reported in that table, and D and trimming were inferred from the DNA itself. The repertoire consists of approximately 190,000 clones, with approximately 84% occurring once and the leading ten covering 4.5% to 5.5%.

Source material: peripheral blood. This TCR was recovered from a woman between 70 and 85 years old with active or convalescent COVID-19. The V and J genes are TRBV5-1 and TRBJ1-3; 7 nucleotides align to TRBD1. The CDR3 coding sequence is TGCGCCAGCAGCTTGAACGACAGGGACGTATATTTT. Its translation: CASSLNDRDVYF.